This T cell receptor (beta chain) was captured by sequencing in a study of cytomegalovirus exposure and HLA in healthy donors. Primers included in the PCR were 60 Vbeta and 13 Jbeta primers. Assay: immunoSEQ multiplex PCR; the TCRdb copy retains only in-frame clones and omits some. Here the sample spans approximately 150,000 clones, around 80% being singletons. The V end was cut by 4 bases, the J end by 10 bases, with 14 bases between. The germline V gene has CDR1 SGHRS and CDR2 YFSETQ. This CDR3 contains 12 residues. General observations from the study: Reports credit the classifier with highly specific, highly sensitive diagnosis of cytomegalovirus status. Available immune exposure information was restricted to CMV serostatus only. Presence/absence analyses assumed roughly uniform sequencing depth across donors. Per a later analysis, HLA-associated TCR beta chains showed more clonal expansion than other, equally common TCR beta chains.

As concerns this clone: Its antigen is still unknown.

The specimen sequenced was PBMCs. The rearrangement joins TRBV5-1 to TRBJ1-2; D might be TRBD1 (6 bases). This TCR derives from a man in his forties in good health and CMV-seronegative. The CDR3 nucleotides are TGCGCCAGCAGCAGGACAGCTGATGTCTACACCTTC. Encoded protein: CASSRTADVYTF.